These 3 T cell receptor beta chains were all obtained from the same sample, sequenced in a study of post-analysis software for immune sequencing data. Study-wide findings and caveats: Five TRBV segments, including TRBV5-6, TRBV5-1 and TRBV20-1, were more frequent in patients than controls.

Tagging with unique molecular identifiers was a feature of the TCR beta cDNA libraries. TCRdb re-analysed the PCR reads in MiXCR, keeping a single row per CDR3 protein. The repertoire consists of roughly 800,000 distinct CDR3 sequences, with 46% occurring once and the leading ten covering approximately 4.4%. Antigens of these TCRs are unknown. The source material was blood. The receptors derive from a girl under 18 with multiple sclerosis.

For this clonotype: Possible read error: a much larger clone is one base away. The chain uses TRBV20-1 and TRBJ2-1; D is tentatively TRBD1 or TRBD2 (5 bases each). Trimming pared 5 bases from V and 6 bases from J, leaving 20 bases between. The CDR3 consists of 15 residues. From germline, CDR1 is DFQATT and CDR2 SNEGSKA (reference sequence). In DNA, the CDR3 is TGCAGTGCTCGGGGACGAGTGCAAGGGTCCAATGAGCAGTTCTTC. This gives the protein CSARGRVQGSNEQFF.

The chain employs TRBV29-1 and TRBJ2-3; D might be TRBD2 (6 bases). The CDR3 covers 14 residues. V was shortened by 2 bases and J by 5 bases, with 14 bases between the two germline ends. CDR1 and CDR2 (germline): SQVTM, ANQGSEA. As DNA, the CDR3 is TGCAGCGTTGAATTAGGAGTGGGGGGAGATACGCAGTATTTT. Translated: CSVELGVGGDTQYF.

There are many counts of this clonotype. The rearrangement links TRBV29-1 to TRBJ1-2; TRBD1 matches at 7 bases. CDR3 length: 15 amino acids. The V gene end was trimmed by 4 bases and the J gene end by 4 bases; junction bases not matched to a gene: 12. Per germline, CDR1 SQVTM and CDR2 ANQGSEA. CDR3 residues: CSVGLSPGQSYGYTF. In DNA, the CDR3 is TGCAGCGTTGGATTAAGTCCGGGACAGTCCTATGGCTACACCTTC.